This record concerns one T cell receptor beta chain sequence. Its antigen is still unknown. CDR1 SGHVS and CDR2 FQNEAQ come from the germline V gene. The CDR3 spans 15 residues. Trimming pared 6 bases from V and 4 bases from J, leaving 18 bases between. Repertoires were generated with immunoSEQ multiplex PCR, while TCRdb's copy carries only in-frame clones and drops some. Here the sample spans tens of thousands of clones, approximately 90% being singletons. This sample was taken from a study of graft-versus-host responses after intestinal transplantation. Overall study context: Transplant recipients had multivisceral, liver-intestinal, or isolated intestinal grafts. Anti-thymocyte globulin was used for induction in all recipients, who then took tacrolimus and steroids for approximately 3 years. Whole-study findings and limits: Early declines in HvG clones that occurred post-transplant were associated with peak circulating GvH clone levels. GvH clones occurred in recipient marrow; some first appeared in ileum or blood.

This receptor was obtained from a human patient who received an intestinal transplant, so some T cells may come from the graft donor. Sequencing was performed on PBMCs, taken 26 days after transplant. The V gene is TRBV7-8, the J gene TRBJ1-1; maybe TRBD1 (6 bases). CDR3 bases: TGTGCCAGCAGGAAATCAGACAGGATATCCACTGAAGCTTTCTTT. The encoded protein is CASRKSDRISTEAFF.